This TCR beta chain came from a study of blood T cell repertoires in COVID-19. Study as a whole: Sources were T cells, B-cell-depleted T cells, or PBMCs; the material itself was cDNA or gDNA.

Germline loops: CDR1 SGHRS, CDR2 YFSETQ. This CDR3 is 14 amino acids long. V was pared by 8 bases and J by 1 base, with 16 bases between. The table came from immunoSEQ multiplex PCR; TCRdb's copy has only in-frame clones and leaves some out. The sample carries over 20,000 clones, about 89% recorded once. The receptor was isolated from a human donor in a cohort sampled during active COVID-19. Sequencing was done on a sample of peripheral blood. The J gene is TRBJ2-7, the V gene TRBV5-1; perhaps TRBD2 as D (6 bases). The CDR3 is CASTWSSGSYEQYF. DNA of the CDR3: TGCGCCAGTACTTGGAGTAGCGGATCCTACGAGCAGTACTTC.